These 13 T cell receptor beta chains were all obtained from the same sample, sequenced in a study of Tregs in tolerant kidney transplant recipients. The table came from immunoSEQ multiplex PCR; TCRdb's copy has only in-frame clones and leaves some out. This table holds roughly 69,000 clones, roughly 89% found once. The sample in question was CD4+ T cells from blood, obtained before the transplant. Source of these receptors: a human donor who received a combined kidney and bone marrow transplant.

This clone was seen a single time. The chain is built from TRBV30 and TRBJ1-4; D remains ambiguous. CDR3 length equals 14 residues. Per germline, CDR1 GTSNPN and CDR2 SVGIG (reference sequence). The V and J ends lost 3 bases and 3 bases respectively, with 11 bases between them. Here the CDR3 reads CAWSETAANEKLFF. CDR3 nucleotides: TGTGCCTGGAGCGAAACAGCGGCTAATGAAAAACTGTTTTTT.

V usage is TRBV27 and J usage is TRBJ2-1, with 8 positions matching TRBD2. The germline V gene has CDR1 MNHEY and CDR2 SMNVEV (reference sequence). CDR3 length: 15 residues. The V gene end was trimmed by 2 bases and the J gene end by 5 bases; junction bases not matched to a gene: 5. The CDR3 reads CASSLAGRADNEQFF. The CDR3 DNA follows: TGTGCCAGCAGTTTAGCCGGGAGGGCCGACAATGAGCAGTTCTTC.

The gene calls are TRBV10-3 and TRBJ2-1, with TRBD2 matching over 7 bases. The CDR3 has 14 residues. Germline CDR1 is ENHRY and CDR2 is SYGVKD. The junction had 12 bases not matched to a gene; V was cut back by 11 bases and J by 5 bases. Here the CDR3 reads CASRAGLADNEQFF. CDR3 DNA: TGTGCCTCCAGGGCGGGGCTAGCGGACAATGAGCAGTTCTTC.

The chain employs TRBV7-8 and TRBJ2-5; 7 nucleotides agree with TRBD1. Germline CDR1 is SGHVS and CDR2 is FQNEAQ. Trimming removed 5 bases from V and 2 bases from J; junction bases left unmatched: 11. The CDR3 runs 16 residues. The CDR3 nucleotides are TGTGCCAGCAGCCGGGCGACAGGGAATTATCAAGAGACCCAGTACTTC. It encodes CASSRATGNYQETQYF. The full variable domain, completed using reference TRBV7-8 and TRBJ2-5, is GAGVSQSPRYKVAKRGQDVALRCDPISGHVSLFWYQQALGQGPEFLTYFQNEAQLDKSGLPSDRFFAERPEGSVSTLKIQRTQQEDSAVYLCASSRATGNYQETQYFGPGTRLLVL.

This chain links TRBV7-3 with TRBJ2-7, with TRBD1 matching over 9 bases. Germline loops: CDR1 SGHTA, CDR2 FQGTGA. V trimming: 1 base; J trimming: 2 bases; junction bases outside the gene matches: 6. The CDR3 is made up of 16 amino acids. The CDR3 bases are TGTGCCAGCAGCTTAAGACCCGGGACAGGGACCTACGAGCAGTACTTC. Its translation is CASSLRPGTGTYEQYF.

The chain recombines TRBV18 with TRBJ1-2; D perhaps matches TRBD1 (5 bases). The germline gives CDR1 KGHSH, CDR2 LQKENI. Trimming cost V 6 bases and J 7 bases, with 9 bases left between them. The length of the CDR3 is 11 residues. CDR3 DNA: TGTGCCAGCTCCGGCGGGGGTGGCTACACCTTC. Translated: CASSGGGGYTF.

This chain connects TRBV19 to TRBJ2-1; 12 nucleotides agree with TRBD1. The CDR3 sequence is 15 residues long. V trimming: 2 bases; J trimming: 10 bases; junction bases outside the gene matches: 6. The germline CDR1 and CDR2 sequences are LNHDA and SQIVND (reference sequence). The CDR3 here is CASSIPGQGAGEQFF. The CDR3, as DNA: TGTGCCAGTAGTATACCGGGACAGGGGGCAGGGGAGCAGTTCTTC.

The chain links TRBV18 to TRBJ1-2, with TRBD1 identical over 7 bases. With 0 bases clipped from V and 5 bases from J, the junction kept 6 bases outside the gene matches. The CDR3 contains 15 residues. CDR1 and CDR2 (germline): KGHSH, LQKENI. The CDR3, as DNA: TGTGCCAGCTCACCACCTTCTGACAGGGTGTATGGCTACACCTTC. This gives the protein CASSPPSDRVYGYTF.

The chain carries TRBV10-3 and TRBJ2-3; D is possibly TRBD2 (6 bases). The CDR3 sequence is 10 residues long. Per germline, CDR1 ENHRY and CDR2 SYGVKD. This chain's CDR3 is CGAGVDTQYF. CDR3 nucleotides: TGTGGAGCGGGCGTAGATACGCAGTATTTT.

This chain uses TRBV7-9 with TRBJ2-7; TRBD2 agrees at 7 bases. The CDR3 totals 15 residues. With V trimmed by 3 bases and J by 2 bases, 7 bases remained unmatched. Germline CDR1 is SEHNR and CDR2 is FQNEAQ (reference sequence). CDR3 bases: TGTGCCAGCAGCTTCGGGGACGGGACTACCTACGAGCAGTACTTC. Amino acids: CASSFGDGTTYEQYF.

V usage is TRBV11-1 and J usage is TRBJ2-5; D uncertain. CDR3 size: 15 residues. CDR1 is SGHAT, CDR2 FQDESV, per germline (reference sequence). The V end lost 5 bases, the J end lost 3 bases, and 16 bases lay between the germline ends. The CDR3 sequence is CASSPLTGAEETQYF. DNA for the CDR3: TGTGCCAGCAGCCCCCTAACGGGTGCAGAAGAGACCCAGTACTTC.

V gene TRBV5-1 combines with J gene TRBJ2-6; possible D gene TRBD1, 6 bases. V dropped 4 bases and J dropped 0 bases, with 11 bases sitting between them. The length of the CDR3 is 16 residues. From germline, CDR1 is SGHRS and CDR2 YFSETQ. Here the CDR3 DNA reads TGCGCCAGCAGCGGACAGTCTGGCTCTGGGGCCAACGTCCTGACTTTC. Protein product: CASSGQSGSGANVLTF.

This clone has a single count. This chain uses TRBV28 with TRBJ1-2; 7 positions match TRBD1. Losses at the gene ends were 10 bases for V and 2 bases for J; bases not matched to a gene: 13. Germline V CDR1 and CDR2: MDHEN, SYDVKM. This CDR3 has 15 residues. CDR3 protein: CATDEGQRSNYGYTF. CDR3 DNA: TGTGCCACCGATGAGGGACAGAGGTCCAACTATGGCTACACCTTC.